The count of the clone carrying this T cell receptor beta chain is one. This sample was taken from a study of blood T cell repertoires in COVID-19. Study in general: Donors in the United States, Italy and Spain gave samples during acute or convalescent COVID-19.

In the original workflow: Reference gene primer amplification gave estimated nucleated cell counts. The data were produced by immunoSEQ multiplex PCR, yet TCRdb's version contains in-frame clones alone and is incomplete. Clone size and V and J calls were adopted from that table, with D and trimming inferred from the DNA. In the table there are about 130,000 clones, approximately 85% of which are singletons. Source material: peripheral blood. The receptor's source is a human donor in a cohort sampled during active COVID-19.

This chain's CDR3 is CASSERGTSGAANEQFF. The CDR3 DNA follows: TGTGCCAGTAGTGAGAGAGGGACTAGCGGGGCCGCCAATGAGCAGTTCTTC. The chain carries TRBV19 and TRBJ2-1; TRBD2 matches 13 bases. Germline V CDR1 and CDR2: LNHDA, SQIVND (reference sequence). The ends lost 5 bases at V and 6 bases at J; junction bases unmatched: 10. This CDR3 has 17 amino acids.